This T cell receptor (beta chain) was retrieved from a study of T cells after yellow fever vaccination. Study-wide context: Libraries from low-cell-number fractions were prepared with the SMART-Seq v4 Ultra Low Input RNA kit.

This clonotype appeared many times. The antigen is undetermined. Overall study findings and caveats: Reappearance after the booster was seen for most primary-vaccination clones, at roughly 96% CD4 and more than 80% CD8.

The TCR cDNA carried a universal primer site and UMIs from 5'RACE template switching. Using its own MiXCR run on the 5' RACE reads, TCRdb lists one record per CDR3 protein. The sample includes around 160,000 distinct CDR3 sequences, almost 7% seen only once; the top ten take approximately 2.5%. The sequences come from CD4+ T cells sorted from PBMCs, collected about 5 days after the first yellow fever vaccination. This TCR was recovered from a man younger than 30 who received the YFV17D yellow fever vaccine.

CDR3 nucleotides: TGCAGCGTGAGCGGGGTGGCCCAAGAGACCCAGTACTTC. This translates into CSVSGVAQETQYF. The chain employs TRBV29-1 and TRBJ2-5, with 7 bases that match TRBD2. The CDR3 sequence is 13 residues long. In germline, CDR1 is SQVTM, CDR2 ANQGSEA. V was pared by 6 bases and J by 1 base, with 5 bases of the junction left unmatched.